This T cell receptor beta chain was sequenced in a study of T-cell memory formation after mild COVID-19. The CDR3 length is 14 residues. Germline values: CDR1 KGHDR, CDR2 SFDVKD. V was trimmed by 7 bases and J by 0 bases, leaving 8 bases between them. TCRdb reprocessed the 5' RACE reads with MiXCR, giving one entry per CDR3 protein. The sample includes under 650,000 distinct CDR3 sequences, under 20% of them seen just once. This chain uses TRBV24-1 with TRBJ2-2; D gene ambiguous. Input material: PBMCs or a T cell subset sorted from them (not recorded which). This receptor was taken from an adult woman who had mild COVID-19 (a few samples of this study predate the infection). Cell type and time point are not known. The CDR3 loop is CATRSLSNTGELFF. CDR3 coding DNA: TGTGCCACCAGGTCACTTTCGAACACCGGGGAGCTGTTTTTT.